The clone carrying this T cell receptor (beta chain) was observed a handful of times. Antigen specificity is unknown. From germline, CDR1 is SEHNR and CDR2 FQNEAQ (reference sequence). The ends were cut back, 4 bases at V and 4 bases at J, with 14 bases in the middle. The CDR3 length is 14 residues. Moderate-to-severe activity, CAS ≥3, NOSPECS ≥4 and a duration under 3 months were seen in donors with ophthalmopathy. The study excluded patients with other autoimmune diseases, uncontrolled infections, pregnancy or lactation. The starting material, 8 to 10 ml of fresh peripheral blood, provided the PBMCs. This specimen belongs to a study of Graves' ophthalmopathy and Graves' hyperthyroidism. Overall study results and limits: The majority of expanded thyroid clonotypes above 0.001 frequency also occurred in blood.

Scientists amplified the TCR beta CDR3 regions from RNA transcripts. HTBI primers were used in a first-round RT-PCR, which preceded a second-round multiplex PCR. TCRdb re-analysed the multiplex PCR reads in MiXCR, keeping a single row per CDR3 protein. The sample includes hundreds of thousands of distinct CDR3 sequences, about 46% seen only once; the top ten take 40% to 55%. The chain has TRBV7-9 and TRBJ2-7; D could derive from TRBD1 or TRBD2 (5 bases each). Source material: peripheral blood. The sequence derives from an adult man with Graves' ophthalmopathy. The CDR3 loop reads CASSWDPLGYEQYF. The CDR3 bases are TGTGCCAGCAGCTGGGACCCACTGGGGTACGAGCAGTACTTC.